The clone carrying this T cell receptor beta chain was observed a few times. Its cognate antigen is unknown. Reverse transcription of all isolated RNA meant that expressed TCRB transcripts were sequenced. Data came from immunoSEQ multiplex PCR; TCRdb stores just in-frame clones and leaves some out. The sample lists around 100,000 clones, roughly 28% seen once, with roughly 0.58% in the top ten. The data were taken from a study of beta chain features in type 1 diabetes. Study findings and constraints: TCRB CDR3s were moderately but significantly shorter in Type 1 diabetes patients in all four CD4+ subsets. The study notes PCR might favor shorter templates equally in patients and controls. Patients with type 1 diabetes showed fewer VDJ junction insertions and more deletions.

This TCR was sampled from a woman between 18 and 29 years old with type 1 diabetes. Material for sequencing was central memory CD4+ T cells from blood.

CDR3 nucleotides: TGTGCCAGCAGTGCGGATCGAAGCGATGGCTACACCTTC. This sequence encodes CASSADRSDGYTF. V gene TRBV2 combines with J gene TRBJ1-2; D gene ambiguous. Germline CDR1 reads SNHLY; CDR2 reads FYNNEI. CDR3 length: 13 residues. The germline V and J ends were trimmed by 4 bases and 6 bases, with 12 bases remaining between them.